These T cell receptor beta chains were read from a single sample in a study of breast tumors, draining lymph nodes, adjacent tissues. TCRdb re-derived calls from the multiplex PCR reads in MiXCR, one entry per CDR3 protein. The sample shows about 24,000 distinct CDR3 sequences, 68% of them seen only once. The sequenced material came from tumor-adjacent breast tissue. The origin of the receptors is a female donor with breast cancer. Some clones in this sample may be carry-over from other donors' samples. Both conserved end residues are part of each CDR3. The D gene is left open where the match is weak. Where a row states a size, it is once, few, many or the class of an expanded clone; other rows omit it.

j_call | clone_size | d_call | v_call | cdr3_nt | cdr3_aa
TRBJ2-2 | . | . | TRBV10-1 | TGCGCCAGCAGTGAAACCAGGGAGTTCGGGCCCGGGGAGCTGTTTTTT | CASSETREFGPGELFF
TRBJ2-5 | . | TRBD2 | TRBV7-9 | TGTGCCAGCAGCCCGGACGGGGGGGAGACCCAGTACTTC | CASSPDGGETQYF
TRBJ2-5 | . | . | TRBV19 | TGTGCCAGTAGTAAGGGGGATTCTGAGACCCAGTACTTC | CASSKGDSETQYF
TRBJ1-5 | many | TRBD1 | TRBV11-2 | TGTGCCAGCAGCTTAGGACAGGGTTTTGGTCAGCCCCAGCATTTT | CASSLGQGFGQPQHF
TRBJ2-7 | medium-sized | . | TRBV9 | TGTGCCAGCAGCGTAGGGCACAACGAGCAGTACTTC | CASSVGHNEQYF
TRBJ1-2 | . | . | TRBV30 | TGTGCCTGGAGGGTCGGGGGACTCTATGGCTACACCTTC | CAWRVGGLYGYTF
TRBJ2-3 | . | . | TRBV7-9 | TGTGCCAGCAGCTCCCGTATTGATCCGCTAAACACAGATACGCAGTATTTT | CASSSRIDPLNTDTQYF
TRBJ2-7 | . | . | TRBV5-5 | TGTGCCAGCAGCCACCTCTACGAGCAGTACTTC | CASSHLYEQYF
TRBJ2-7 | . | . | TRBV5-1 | TGCGCCAACAGCTTACAGACAGAATCCTACGAGCAGTACTTC | CANSLQTESYEQYF
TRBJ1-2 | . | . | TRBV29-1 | TGCAGCGTTGTTCAGAACTATGGCTACACCTTC | CSVVQNYGYTF
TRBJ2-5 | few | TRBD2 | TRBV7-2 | TGTGCCAGCAGGGCGACTAGCGGCTTTTGGGAGACCCAGTACTTC | CASRATSGFWETQYF
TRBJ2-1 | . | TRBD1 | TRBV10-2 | TGCGCCAGCACCCGACAGGGGCTCTACAATGAGCAGTTCTTC | CASTRQGLYNEQFF
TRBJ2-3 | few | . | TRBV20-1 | TGCAGTGCCCCGAACCCAGCAGGGGGAGGGAAAGATACGCAGTATTTT | CSAPNPAGGGKDTQYF
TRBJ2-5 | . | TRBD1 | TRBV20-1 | TGCAGTGCTAGAGCCCGGGACAGCAAAGAGACCCAGTACTTC | CSARARDSKETQYF
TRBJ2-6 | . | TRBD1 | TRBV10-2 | TGCGCCAGCAGTCCGCTCGACAGGGTAACTGGGGCCAACGTCCTGACTTTC | CASSPLDRVTGANVLTF
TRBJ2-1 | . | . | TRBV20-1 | TGCAGTGCTAGTATGGGGGGTATCGACAATGAGCAGTTCTTC | CSASMGGIDNEQFF
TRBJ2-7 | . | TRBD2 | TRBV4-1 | TGCGCCAGCAGCCACGGAGGACTAGCGGGAGGGCCCTACGAGCAGTACTTC | CASSHGGLAGGPYEQYF
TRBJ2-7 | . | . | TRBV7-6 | TGTGCCAGCAGCTTACAATCGACTAGCGAGCAGTACTTC | CASSLQSTSEQYF
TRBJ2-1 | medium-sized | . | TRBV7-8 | TGTGCCAGCATACCCTCTACAGTATACAATGAGCAGTTCTTC | CASIPSTVYNEQFF
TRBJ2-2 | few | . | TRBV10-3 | TGTGCCATCAGGCAGGCCACCGGGGAGCTGTTTTTT | CAIRQATGELFF
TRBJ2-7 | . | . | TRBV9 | TGTGCCAGCAGCGTAGGGGTGGGGACTCCCGAGCAGTACTTC | CASSVGVGTPEQYF